The 30 T cell receptor beta chains below all came from one sample that was sequenced in a study of preoperative IRX-2 immunotherapy in early breast cancer. This sample's treatment: preoperative locoregional IRX-2 cytokine immunotherapy. The method was immunoSEQ multiplex PCR; TCRdb's version includes in-frame clones alone and lacks a portion of them. The sample consists of about 43,000 clones, less than 95% of them appearing once. This sample comprised tumor tissue, obtained after IRX-2 immunotherapy. Receptor source: a human donor with breast cancer.

This clone came up a few times. The gene calls are TRBV28 and TRBJ2-7, with D perhaps TRBD1 (5 bases). CDR3 length: 15 residues. Germline assignment: CDR1 MDHEN and CDR2 SYDVKM. V was clipped by 3 bases and J by 0 bases, with 12 bases between them. The CDR3 region has the DNA TGTGCCAGCAGTTTGGAGCAAGACAGCTCCTACGAGCAGTACTTC. It encodes CASSLEQDSSYEQYF.

This chain links TRBV28 with TRBJ2-7, with 9 bases that match TRBD1. Germline-derived CDR1 and CDR2 are MDHEN and SYDVKM. The CDR3 has 16 residues. After removal of 3 bases from V and 0 bases from J, the junction contained 6 bases not matched to a gene. The CDR3 sequence: CASSFRPGQGSYEQYF. DNA of the CDR3: TGTGCCAGCAGTTTCCGTCCGGGACAGGGCTCCTACGAGCAGTACTTC. The whole variable domain, filled in from reference TRBV28 and TRBJ2-7, reads DVKVTQSSRYLVKRTGEKVFLECVQDMDHENMFWYRQDPGLGLRLIYFSYDVKMKEKGDIPEGYSVSREKKERFSLILESASTNQTSMYLCASSFRPGQGSYEQYFGPGTRLTVT.

This rearrangement joins TRBV27 to TRBJ2-6, with D uncertain. This CDR3 contains 13 residues. Germline V gene data show CDR1 as MNHEY and CDR2 as SMNVEV (reference sequence). Trimming left V 6 bases short and J 0 bases short, with 3 bases between. The CDR3 DNA reads as TGTGCCAGCAGGAGCTCTGGGGCCAACGTCCTGACTTTC. Residues: CASRSSGANVLTF.

This chain's CDR3 is CASSPDRDADTQYF. The CDR3 DNA reads as TGTGCCAGCAGCCCGGACAGGGACGCAGATACGCAGTATTTT. The V and J genes are TRBV14 and TRBJ2-3, with TRBD1 identical over 8 bases. The CDR3 spans 14 residues. The V segment lost 4 bases and the J segment 4 bases; nucleotides outside the gene matches: 4. Germline CDR1 SGHDN, CDR2 FVKESK.

This clone came up a few times. The chain carries TRBV27 and TRBJ2-7; D is ambiguous. Trimming took off 6 bases at V and 3 bases at J, with 15 bases between the two ends. Germline V CDR1 and CDR2: MNHEY, SMNVEV (reference sequence). The CDR3 sequence is 14 residues long. The CDR3, as DNA: TGTGCCAGCAGCCCCCTTGGACGGGTCTACGAGCAGTACTTC. It codes for CASSPLGRVYEQYF.

The rearrangement links TRBV6-1 to TRBJ1-4, with 7 positions matching TRBD1. This CDR3 region has 16 residues. Germline CDR1 MNHNS, CDR2 SASEGT. Trimming removed 2 bases from V and 0 bases from J; junction bases left unmatched: 3. The CDR3 coding sequence is TGTGCCAGCAGTGAAAGACAGGGCTCAACTAATGAAAAACTGTTTTTT. Encoded protein: CASSERQGSTNEKLFF.

CDR3 bases: TGTGCCAGTAGTATCGAAAGGTCGCTGATAACCGGGGAGCTGTTTTTT. It yields the protein CASSIERSLITGELFF. The chain couples TRBV19 to TRBJ2-2, with D unclear. V was pared by 3 bases and J by 5 bases, with 16 bases between. There are 16 residues in the CDR3. Looked up from germline, CDR1 is LNHDA and CDR2 is SQIVND (reference sequence).

CDR3 protein: CATSRDPLAGGEQFF. The CDR3 nucleotides read TGTGCCACCAGCAGAGATCCGCTAGCGGGGGGGGAGCAGTTCTTC. The chain carries TRBV15 and TRBJ2-1, with TRBD2 identical over 12 bases. The V segment lost 0 bases and the J segment 10 bases; nucleotides outside the gene matches: 4. CDR1 is LNHNV, CDR2 YYDKDF, per germline (reference sequence). The CDR3 sequence is 15 residues long. Full variable domain (rest looked up from reference TRBV15 and TRBJ2-1): DAMVIQNPRYQVTQFGKPVTLSCSQTLNHNVMYWYQQKSSQAPKLLFHYYDKDFNNEADTPDNFQSRRPNTSFCFLDIRSPGLGDTAMYLCATSRDPLAGGEQFFGPGTRLTVL.

This clone appeared a single time. The CDR3 here is CASSLNTGELFF. Written as DNA, the CDR3 is TGTGCCAGCTCACTTAACACCGGGGAGCTGTTTTTT. The chain employs TRBV18 and TRBJ2-2, with no clear D. Germline CDR1 KGHSH, CDR2 LQKENI. The CDR3 is made up of 12 amino acids. The V end lost 4 bases, the J end lost 2 bases, and 2 bases lay between the germline ends.

This rearrangement joins TRBV2 to TRBJ1-1; D remains ambiguous. Between the trimmed V and J ends, which lost 4 bases and 4 bases, there was a span of 13 bases. There are 14 residues in the CDR3. Germline CDR1 and CDR2: SNHLY and FYNNEI. This chain's CDR3 is CASSAWEGLTEAFF. Here the CDR3 DNA reads TGTGCCAGCAGTGCTTGGGAGGGCCTCACTGAAGCTTTCTTT.

CDR3 sequence reads: CASSGLTGRGETQYF. In DNA form, the CDR3 reads TGTGCCAGCAGTGGCCTTACAGGGCGTGGCGAGACCCAGTACTTC. The chain uses TRBV28 and TRBJ2-5; D may be TRBD1 (6 bases). The germline V gene encodes CDR1 MDHEN and CDR2 SYDVKM. This CDR3 spans 15 amino acids. The V end was cut by 5 bases, the J end by 5 bases, with 18 bases between.

The V and J genes are TRBV5-1 and TRBJ2-7; D is uncertain. The germline V and J ends were trimmed by 2 bases and 0 bases, with 6 bases remaining between them. The CDR3 covers 13 residues. Germline lookup yields CDR1 SGHRS and CDR2 YFSETQ. For the CDR3, the DNA is TGCGCCAGCAGCTTAACGAGCTCCTACGAGCAGTACTTC. Translation gives CASSLTSSYEQYF.

The chain employs TRBV30 and TRBJ1-4; 10 bases are shared with TRBD1. The CDR3 has 14 residues. With 5 bases clipped from V and 4 bases from J, the junction kept 4 bases outside the gene matches. CDR1 and CDR2 from the germline V gene are GTSNPN and SVGIG (reference sequence). CDR3 in amino acids: CAWHDRGLNEKLFF. The CDR3 DNA is TGTGCCTGGCACGACAGGGGGCTTAATGAAAAACTGTTTTTT. Supplemented by reference TRBV30 and TRBJ1-4, the full variable domain reads SQTIHQWPATLVQPVGSPLSLECTVEGTSNPNLYWYRQAAGRGLQLLFYSVGIGQISSEVPQNLSASRPQDRQFILSSKKLLLSDSGFYLCAWHDRGLNEKLFFGSGTQLSVL.

The V call is TRBV5-1, the J call TRBJ2-1, with 11 bases lining up with TRBD2. The germline gives CDR1 SGHRS, CDR2 YFSETQ. The CDR3 runs 19 residues. The V segment lost 0 bases and the J segment 0 bases; nucleotides outside the gene matches: 8. CDR3 coding DNA: TGCGCCAGCAGCTTGGATCCTAGCGGGGGGCCAAGCTCCTACAATGAGCAGTTCTTC. This sequence encodes CASSLDPSGGPSSYNEQFF. The variable domain in full, completed from reference TRBV5-1 and TRBJ2-1, reads KAGVTQTPRYLIKTRGQQVTLSCSPISGHRSVSWYQQTPGQGLQFLFEYFSETQRNKGNFPGRFSGRQFSNSRSEMNVSTLELGDSALYLCASSLDPSGGPSSYNEQFFGPGTRLTVL.

This chain joins TRBV10-3 and TRBJ2-1; 7 bases agree with TRBD1. CDR1 is ENHRY, CDR2 SYGVKD, per germline. Losses at the gene ends were 0 bases for V and 3 bases for J; bases not matched to a gene: 2. The CDR3 totals 15 residues. The CDR3 nucleotides are TGTGCCATCAGTGAGTCTGGGGACAGCTACAATGAGCAGTTCTTC. As protein: CAISESGDSYNEQFF.

The chain uses TRBV5-4 and TRBJ1-1; D is ambiguous. This CDR3 has 12 residues. CDR1 and CDR2 (germline): SGHNT, YYREEE (reference sequence). Trimming removed 4 bases at V and 4 bases at J, with 8 bases between. Written as DNA, the CDR3 is TGTGCCAGCAGCCTTTGGCCCACTGAAGCTTTCTTT. Protein: CASSLWPTEAFF.

The chain couples TRBV29-1 to TRBJ1-1; possible D gene TRBD1, 6 bases. Germline V gene sequence: CDR1 SQVTM, CDR2 ANQGSEA. The CDR3 is made up of 12 amino acids. Between the trimmed V and J ends, which lost 4 bases and 5 bases, there was a span of 11 bases. The CDR3 DNA sequence: TGCAGCGTTGTCAGGGGCGTTACTGAAGCTTTCTTT. Translation: CSVVRGVTEAFF.

The chain is built from TRBV6-4 and TRBJ2-7; 11 nucleotides match TRBD2. From germline, CDR1 is MRHNA and CDR2 SNTAGT. The CDR3 sequence is 15 residues long. V trimming: 4 bases; J trimming: 3 bases; junction bases outside the gene matches: 5. The CDR3 nucleotides read TGTGCCAGCAGTGGAAATAGCGGGAGGGTCTACGAGCAGTACTTC. This codes for CASSGNSGRVYEQYF.

The V call is TRBV9, the J call TRBJ2-7; D perhaps matches TRBD2 (5 bases). The CDR3 totals 14 residues. V was pared by 4 bases and J by 0 bases, with 11 bases between. Germline V CDR1 and CDR2: SGDLS, YYNGEE. CDR3 sequence: CASSQYGVSYEQYF. CDR3 nucleotide sequence: TGTGCCAGCAGCCAATACGGGGTCTCCTACGAGCAGTACTTC.

The CDR3 DNA sequence: TGCGCCAGCAGCCTCGGGACAGACACCGGGGAGCTGTTTTTT. This sequence encodes CASSLGTDTGELFF. The J gene is TRBJ2-2, the V gene TRBV5-1; TRBD1 aligns across 7 bases. Germline V CDR1 and CDR2: SGHRS, YFSETQ. CDR3 length equals 14 residues. V was pared by 4 bases and J by 3 bases, with 3 bases of the junction left unmatched.

With respect to this clone: At the DNA level, this CDR3 is encoded by other sequences in the same sample as well. The chain combines TRBV5-6 with TRBJ1-1; no firm D call. The V and J ends lost 5 bases and 1 base respectively, with 6 bases between them. Per germline, CDR1 SGHDT and CDR2 YYEEEE. This CDR3 has 12 residues. The CDR3 protein is CASRRPNTEAFF. Here the CDR3 DNA reads TGTGCCAGCAGACGGCCGAACACTGAAGCTTTCTTT.

V usage is TRBV10-3 and J usage is TRBJ2-7; 8 bases fit TRBD2. J gave up 3 bases and V 11 bases, and 9 bases lay outside the gene matches. The CDR3 totals 13 residues. CDR1 and CDR2 (germline): ENHRY, SYGVKD. In DNA, the CDR3 is TGTGCCGCCCGGCCAGCGGGAGACTACGAGCAGTACTTC. Its protein is CAARPAGDYEQYF.

The chain joins TRBV7-3 to TRBJ1-1, with D uncertain. Germline lookup yields CDR1 SGHTA and CDR2 FQGTGA. V was cut by 1 base and J by 1 base, with 7 bases left in between. This CDR3 region has 14 residues. CDR3 in amino acids: CASSLMPGNTEAFF. CDR3 DNA sequence: TGTGCCAGCAGCTTAATGCCGGGGAACACTGAAGCTTTCTTT.

The chain uses TRBV7-3 and TRBJ2-7; D not certain. Trimming removed 2 bases at V and 0 bases at J, with 11 bases between. This CDR3 contains 15 residues. The germline V gene has CDR1 SGHTA and CDR2 FQGTGA. The chain's CDR3 is CASSLGSSSSYEQYF. The CDR3 coding sequence is TGTGCCAGCAGCTTAGGCTCGTCTAGCTCCTACGAGCAGTACTTC.

The CDR3 sequence: CASSSPGRRHQETQYF. The CDR3 DNA sequence: TGTGCCAGCAGTTCCCCGGGGAGACGACACCAAGAGACCCAGTACTTC. The chain couples TRBV28 to TRBJ2-5; possibly TRBD2 for D (5 bases). Germline V lookup: CDR1 MDHEN, CDR2 SYDVKM. CDR3 length equals 16 residues. V shed 4 bases and J shed 0 bases, with 15 bases lying between them. The full variable domain, in which reference TRBV28 and TRBJ2-5 provide the parts outside the CDR3, is DVKVTQSSRYLVKRTGEKVFLECVQDMDHENMFWYRQDPGLGLRLIYFSYDVKMKEKGDIPEGYSVSREKKERFSLILESASTNQTSMYLCASSSPGRRHQETQYFGPGTRLLVL.

The V and J genes are TRBV30 and TRBJ2-3; maybe TRBD1 (5 bases). V was shortened by 3 bases and J by 1 base, with 14 bases between the two germline ends. The germline V gene has CDR1 GTSNPN and CDR2 SVGIG (reference sequence). This CDR3 has 15 amino acids. The DNA for the CDR3 is TGTGCCTGGAGCAAAGGCAGGGTGGGCACAGATACGCAGTATTTT. Its protein is CAWSKGRVGTDTQYF.

This clone was observed a single time. This rearrangement joins TRBV6-1 to TRBJ2-7, with 7 bases aligning to TRBD2. Germline CDR1 is MNHNS and CDR2 is SASEGT. J gave up 5 bases and V 7 bases, and 11 bases lay outside the gene matches. There are 14 residues in the CDR3. The CDR3: CASKARGSADEQYF. The CDR3 DNA follows: TGTGCCAGCAAGGCCCGCGGGAGTGCGGACGAGCAGTACTTC.

The chain employs TRBV5-1 and TRBJ2-3, with a possible D match to TRBD1 (6 bases). V shed 0 bases and J shed 2 bases, with 16 bases lying between them. The CDR3 consists of 17 residues. Germline CDR1 SGHRS, CDR2 YFSETQ. The CDR3 sequence: CASSLGFGTPHTDTQYF. CDR3 coding DNA: TGCGCCAGCAGCTTGGGATTCGGGACACCACACACAGATACGCAGTATTTT.

J is TRBJ1-2 and V is TRBV29-1; 9 bases match TRBD1. The germline CDR1 and CDR2 sequences are SQVTM and ANQGSEA. V lost 3 bases and J lost 6; bases outside the gene matches: 11. The length of the CDR3 is 15 residues. The CDR3 DNA reads TGCAGCGTTGACGAAGGACAGGGGACAGTTCATGGCTACACCTTC. It codes for CSVDEGQGTVHGYTF.

The genes are TRBV30 and TRBJ2-2, with TRBD2 matching 9 bases. The CDR3 has 16 amino acids. Germline CDR1 and CDR2: GTSNPN and SVGIG (reference sequence). Trimming took 2 bases from V and 0 from J; bases not matched to a gene: 4. CDR3 in DNA: TGTGCCTGGAGTTTTCTAGCGGGGACGAACACCGGGGAGCTGTTTTTT. Amino acid sequence: CAWSFLAGTNTGELFF.